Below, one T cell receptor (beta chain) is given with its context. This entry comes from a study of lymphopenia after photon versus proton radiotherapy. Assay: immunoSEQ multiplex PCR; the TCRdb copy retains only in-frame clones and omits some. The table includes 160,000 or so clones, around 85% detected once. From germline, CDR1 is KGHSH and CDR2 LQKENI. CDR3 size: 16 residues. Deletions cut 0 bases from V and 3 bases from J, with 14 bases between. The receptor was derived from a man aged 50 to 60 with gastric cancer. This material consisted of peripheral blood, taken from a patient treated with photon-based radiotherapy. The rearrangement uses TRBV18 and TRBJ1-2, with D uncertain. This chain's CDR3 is CASSPPVVRSDYGYTF. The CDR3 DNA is TGTGCCAGCTCACCACCGGTGGTCCGGAGTGACTATGGCTACACCTTC.